The clone carrying this T cell receptor beta chain was detected only a few times. The antigen remains undetermined. This CDR3 has 17 amino acids. CDR1 is SGHTA, CDR2 FQGNSA, per germline. J lost 2 bases, V lost 1 base, and 4 bases had no gene match. From 5'RACE with constant-segment primers came TCR alpha and TCR beta cDNA libraries that carried sample barcodes and UMIs. One entry per CDR3 protein, called by TCRdb with MiXCR from the 5' RACE reads. The table lists 450,000 to 650,000 distinct CDR3 sequences, more than 15% of them singletons. These data belong to a study of T-cell memory formation after mild COVID-19. Across the whole study: Largely, the TCR clusters proved donor specific. General study results and limits: For contracting clones, CD4+ ones sat mainly in CM and EM, CD8+ in EMRA. Specificity for SARS-CoV-2 was not confirmed among the second-wave clones peaking on day 37.

V is TRBV7-2 and J is TRBJ2-7; 14 bases are shared with TRBD2. Sequences were obtained from PBMCs or a T cell subset sorted from them (not recorded which). The TCR comes from an adult woman who had mild COVID-19 (a few samples of this study predate the infection). Cell type and time point are not known. CDR3 in DNA: TGTGCCAGCAGCTTAGGGACTAGCGGGAGGTTCCCCTACGAGCAGTACTTC. This sequence encodes CASSLGTSGRFPYEQYF.